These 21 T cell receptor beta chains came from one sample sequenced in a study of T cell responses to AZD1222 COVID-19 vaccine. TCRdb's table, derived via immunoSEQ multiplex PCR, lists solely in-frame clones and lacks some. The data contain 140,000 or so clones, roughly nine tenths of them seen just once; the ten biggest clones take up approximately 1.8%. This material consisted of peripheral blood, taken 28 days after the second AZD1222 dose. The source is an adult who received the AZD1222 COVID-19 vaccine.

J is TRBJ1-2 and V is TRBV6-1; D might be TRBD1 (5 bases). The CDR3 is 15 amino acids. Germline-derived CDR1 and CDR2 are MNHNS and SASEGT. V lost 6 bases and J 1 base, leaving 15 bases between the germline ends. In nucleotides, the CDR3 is TGTGCCAGCAGCCATCGGGACCGAATTAACTATGGCTACACCTTC. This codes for CASSHRDRINYGYTF.

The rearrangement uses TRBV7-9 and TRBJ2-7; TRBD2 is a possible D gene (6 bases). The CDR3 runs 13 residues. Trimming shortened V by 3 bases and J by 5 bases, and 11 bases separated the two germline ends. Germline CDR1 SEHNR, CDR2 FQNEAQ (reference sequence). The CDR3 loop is CASSFGGDDEQYF. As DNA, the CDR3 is TGTGCCAGCAGCTTTGGAGGGGACGACGAGCAGTACTTC.

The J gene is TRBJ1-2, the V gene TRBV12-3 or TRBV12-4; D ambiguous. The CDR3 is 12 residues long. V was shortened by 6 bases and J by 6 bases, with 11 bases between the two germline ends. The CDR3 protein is CASRLFEDGYTF. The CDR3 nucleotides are TGTGCCAGCAGACTATTCGAGGATGGCTACACCTTC.

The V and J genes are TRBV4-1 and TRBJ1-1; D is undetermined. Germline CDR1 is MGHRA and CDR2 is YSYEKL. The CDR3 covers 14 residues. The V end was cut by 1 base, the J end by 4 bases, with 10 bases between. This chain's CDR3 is CASSQGFRVTEAFF. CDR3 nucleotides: TGCGCCAGCAGCCAAGGGTTCCGAGTCACTGAAGCTTTCTTT.

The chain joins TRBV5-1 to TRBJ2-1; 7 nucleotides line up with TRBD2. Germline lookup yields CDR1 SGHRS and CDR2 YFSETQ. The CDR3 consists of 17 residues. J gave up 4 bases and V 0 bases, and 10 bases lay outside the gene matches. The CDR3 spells CASSLGVLAILYNEQFF. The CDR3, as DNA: TGCGCCAGCAGCTTGGGGGTACTAGCGATCCTTTACAATGAGCAGTTCTTC.

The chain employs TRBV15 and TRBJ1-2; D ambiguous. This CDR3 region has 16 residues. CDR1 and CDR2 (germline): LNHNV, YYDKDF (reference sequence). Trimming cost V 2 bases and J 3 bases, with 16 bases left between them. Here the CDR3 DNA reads TGTGCCACCAGCAGACGCCCCGCTGTTAGGGACTATGGCTACACCTTC. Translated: CATSRRPAVRDYGYTF.

The DNA for the CDR3 is TGCGCCAGCAGCCAATCGGGCGGAGGGATCGGCAATGAGCAGTTCTTC. Its protein is CASSQSGGGIGNEQFF. This rearrangement joins TRBV4-1 to TRBJ2-1, with a tentative D call TRBD2 (6 bases). Germline V CDR1 and CDR2: MGHRA, YSYEKL. Trimming took 2 bases from V and 6 from J, leaving 17 bases between them. The CDR3 sequence is 16 residues long.

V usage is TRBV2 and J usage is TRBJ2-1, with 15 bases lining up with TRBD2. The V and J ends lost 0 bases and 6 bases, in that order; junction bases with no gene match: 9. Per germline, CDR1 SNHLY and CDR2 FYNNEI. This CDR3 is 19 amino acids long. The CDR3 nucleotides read TGTGCCAGCAGTGAAGCTTGGACTAGCGGGAGGGCAGGGCTCAATGAGCAGTTCTTC. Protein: CASSEAWTSGRAGLNEQFF. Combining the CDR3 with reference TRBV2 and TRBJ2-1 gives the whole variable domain EPEVTQTPSHQVTQMGQEVILRCVPISNHLYFYWYRQILGQKVEFLVSFYNNEISEKSEIFDDQFSVERPDGSNFTLKIRSTKLEDSAMYFCASSEAWTSGRAGLNEQFFGPGTRLTVL.

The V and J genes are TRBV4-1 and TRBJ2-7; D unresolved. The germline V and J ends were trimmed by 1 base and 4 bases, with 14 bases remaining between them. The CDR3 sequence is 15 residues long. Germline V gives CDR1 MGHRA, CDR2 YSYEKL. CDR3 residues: CASSQAPDRPYEQYF. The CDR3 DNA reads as TGCGCCAGCAGCCAAGCTCCGGATAGACCATACGAGCAGTACTTC.

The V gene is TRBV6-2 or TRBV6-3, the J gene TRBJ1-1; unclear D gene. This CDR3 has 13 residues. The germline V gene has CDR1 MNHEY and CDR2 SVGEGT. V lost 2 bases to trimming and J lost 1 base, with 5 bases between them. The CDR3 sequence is CASSYDGNTEAFF. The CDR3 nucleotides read TGTGCCAGCAGTTACGACGGGAACACTGAAGCTTTCTTT.

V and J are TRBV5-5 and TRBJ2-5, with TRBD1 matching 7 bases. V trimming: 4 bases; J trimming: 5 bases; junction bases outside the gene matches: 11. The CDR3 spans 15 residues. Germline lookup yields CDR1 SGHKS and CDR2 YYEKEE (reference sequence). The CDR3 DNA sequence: TGTGCCAGCAGCCATGGGGGACAGTACAGGGAGACCCAGTACTTC. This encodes CASSHGGQYRETQYF.

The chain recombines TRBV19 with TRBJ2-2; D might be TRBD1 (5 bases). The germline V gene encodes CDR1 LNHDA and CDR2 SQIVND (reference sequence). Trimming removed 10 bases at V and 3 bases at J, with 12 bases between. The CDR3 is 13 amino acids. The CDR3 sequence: CATARDYTGELFF. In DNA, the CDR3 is TGTGCCACAGCCAGGGATTACACCGGGGAGCTGTTTTTT.

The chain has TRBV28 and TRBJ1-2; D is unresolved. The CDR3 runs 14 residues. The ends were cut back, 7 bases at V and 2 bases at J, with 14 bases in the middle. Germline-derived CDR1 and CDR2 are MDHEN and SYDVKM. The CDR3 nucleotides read TGTGCCAGCACCCCCTGGGCCGGGAACTATGGCTACACCTTC. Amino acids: CASTPWAGNYGYTF.

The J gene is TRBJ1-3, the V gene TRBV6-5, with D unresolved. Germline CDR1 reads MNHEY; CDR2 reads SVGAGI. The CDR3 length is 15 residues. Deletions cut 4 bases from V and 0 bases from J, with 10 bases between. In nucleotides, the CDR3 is TGTGCCAGCAGTTCGACACCGAGCTCTGGAAACACCATATATTTT. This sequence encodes CASSSTPSSGNTIYF.

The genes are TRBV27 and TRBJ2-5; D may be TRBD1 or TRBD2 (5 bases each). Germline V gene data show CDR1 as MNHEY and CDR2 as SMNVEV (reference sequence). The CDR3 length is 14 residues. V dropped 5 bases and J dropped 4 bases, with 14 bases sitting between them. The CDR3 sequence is CASSLNMRGETQYF. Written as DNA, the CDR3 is TGTGCCAGCAGTCTTAATATGAGGGGAGAGACCCAGTACTTC.

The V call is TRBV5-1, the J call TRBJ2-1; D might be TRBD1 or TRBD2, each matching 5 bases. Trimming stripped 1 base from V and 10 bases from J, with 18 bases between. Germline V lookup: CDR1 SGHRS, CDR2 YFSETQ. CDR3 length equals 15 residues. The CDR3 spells CASSLPLDPRDEQFF. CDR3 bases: TGCGCCAGCAGCTTGCCCCTAGACCCTCGGGACGAGCAGTTCTTC.

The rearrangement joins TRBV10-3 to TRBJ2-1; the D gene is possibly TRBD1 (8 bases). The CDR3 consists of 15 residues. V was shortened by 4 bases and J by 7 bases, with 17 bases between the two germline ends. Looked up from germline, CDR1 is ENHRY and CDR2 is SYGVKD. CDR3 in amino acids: CAISGNRGGLNEQFF. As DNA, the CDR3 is TGTGCCATCAGTGGAAACAGGGGGGGTCTTAATGAGCAGTTCTTC.

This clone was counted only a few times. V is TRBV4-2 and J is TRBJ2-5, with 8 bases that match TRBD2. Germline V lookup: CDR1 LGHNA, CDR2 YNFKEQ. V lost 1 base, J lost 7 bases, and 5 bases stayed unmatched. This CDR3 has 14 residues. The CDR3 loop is CASSQGSGKGTQYF. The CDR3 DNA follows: TGTGCCAGCAGCCAAGGTAGCGGGAAAGGGACCCAGTACTTC.

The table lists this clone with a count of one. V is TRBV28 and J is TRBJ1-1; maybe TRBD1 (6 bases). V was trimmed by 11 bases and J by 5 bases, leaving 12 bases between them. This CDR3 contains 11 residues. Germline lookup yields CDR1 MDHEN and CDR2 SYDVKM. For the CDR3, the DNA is TGTGCCGGGAGCAGGGGTACTGAAGCTTTCTTT. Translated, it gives CAGSRGTEAFF.

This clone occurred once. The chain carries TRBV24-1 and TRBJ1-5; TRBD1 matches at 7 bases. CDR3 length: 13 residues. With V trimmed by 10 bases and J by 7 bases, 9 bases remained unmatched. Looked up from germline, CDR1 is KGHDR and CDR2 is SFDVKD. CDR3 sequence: CATSDRAGQPQHF. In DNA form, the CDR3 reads TGTGCCACGAGCGACAGGGCAGGACAGCCCCAGCATTTT.

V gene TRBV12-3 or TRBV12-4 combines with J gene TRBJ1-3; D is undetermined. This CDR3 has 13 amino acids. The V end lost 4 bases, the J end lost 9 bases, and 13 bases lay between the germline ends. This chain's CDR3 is CASSSGHPGTIYF. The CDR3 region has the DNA TGTGCCAGCAGTTCGGGCCACCCGGGCACCATATATTTT.